The T cell receptor beta chain under discussion was sequenced for a study of T cell repertoires in cytomegalovirus infection. Regarding the study as a whole: Individuals carrying CMV plus the relevant HLA were identified by cumulative frequency of public TCR beta families. There were HLA-C-restricted CMV-specific TCR beta clonotypes dominating the ex vivo response.

Note on this clonotype: Antigen: not known.

CDR1 is SGHVT and CDR2 is SQSDAQ in the germline V gene. V shed 4 bases and J 2 bases; nucleotides not matched to a gene: 11. This CDR3 is built from 16 residues. Via MiXCR, TCRdb re-called the reads, giving one row per CDR3 protein. The top ten hold about 2.8% of the sample, which has around 740,000 distinct CDR3 sequences, 35% to 45% seen once. The origin of this receptor is a human donor in good health (CMV status not recorded). Some clones in this sample may be carry-over from other donors' samples. This rearrangement joins TRBV7-4 to TRBJ2-7; 7 bases agree with TRBD1. The sequenced sample consisted of PBMCs. The DNA of the CDR3 is TGTGCCAGCAGCTGGTTACCGGGACAGACCACCTACGAGCAGTACTTC. It encodes CASSWLPGQTTYEQYF.